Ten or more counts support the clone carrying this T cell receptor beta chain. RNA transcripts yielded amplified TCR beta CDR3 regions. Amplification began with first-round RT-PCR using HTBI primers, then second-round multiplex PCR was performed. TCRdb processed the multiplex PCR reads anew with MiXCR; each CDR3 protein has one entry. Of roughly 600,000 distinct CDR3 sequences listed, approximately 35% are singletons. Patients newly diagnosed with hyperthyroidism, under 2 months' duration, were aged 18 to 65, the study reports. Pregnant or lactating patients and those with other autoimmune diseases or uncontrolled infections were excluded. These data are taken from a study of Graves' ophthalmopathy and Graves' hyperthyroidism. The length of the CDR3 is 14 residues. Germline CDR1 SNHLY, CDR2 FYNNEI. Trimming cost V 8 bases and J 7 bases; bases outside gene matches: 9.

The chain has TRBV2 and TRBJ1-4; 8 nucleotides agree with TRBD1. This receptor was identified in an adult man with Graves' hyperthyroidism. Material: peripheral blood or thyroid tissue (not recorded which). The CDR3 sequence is CASASGTGGEKLFF. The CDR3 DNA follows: TGTGCCAGCGCTTCCGGGACAGGCGGTGAAAAACTGTTTTTT. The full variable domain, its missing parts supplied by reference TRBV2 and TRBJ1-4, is EPEVTQTPSHQVTQMGQEVILRCVPISNHLYFYWYRQILGQKVEFLVSFYNNEISEKSEIFDDQFSVERPDGSNFTLKIRSTKLEDSAMYFCASASGTGGEKLFFGSGTQLSVL.